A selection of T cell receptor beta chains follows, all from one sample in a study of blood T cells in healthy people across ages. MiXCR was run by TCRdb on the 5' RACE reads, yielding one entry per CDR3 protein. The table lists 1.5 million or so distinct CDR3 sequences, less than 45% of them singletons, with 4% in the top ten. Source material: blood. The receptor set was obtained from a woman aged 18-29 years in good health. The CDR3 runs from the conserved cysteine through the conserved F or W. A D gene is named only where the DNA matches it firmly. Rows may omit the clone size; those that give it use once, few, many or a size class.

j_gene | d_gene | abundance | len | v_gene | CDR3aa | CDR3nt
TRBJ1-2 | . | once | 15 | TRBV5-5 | CASSLHRELIYGYTF | TGTGCCAGCAGCCTCCACCGGGAACTAATCTATGGCTACACCTTC
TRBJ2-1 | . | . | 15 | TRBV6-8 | CASVFRASRCNEQFF | TGTGCCAGCGTATTCAGGGCTTCGAGGTGCAATGAGCAGTTCTTC
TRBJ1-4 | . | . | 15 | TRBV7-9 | CASSPLPGPNEKLFF | TGTGCCAGCAGCCCGTTGCCGGGTCCTAATGAAAAACTGTTTTTT
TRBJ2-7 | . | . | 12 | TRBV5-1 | CASSTAGYEQYF | TGCGCCAGCAGTACCGCAGGCTACGAGCAGTACTTC
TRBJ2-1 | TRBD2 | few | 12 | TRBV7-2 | CASSSREGEQFF | TGTGCCAGCAGCAGCAGGGAGGGTGAGCAGTTCTTC
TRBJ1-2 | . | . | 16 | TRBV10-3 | CAISGPGGQPNYGYTF | TGTGCCATCAGTGGACCCGGTGGACAGCCGAACTATGGCTACACCTTC
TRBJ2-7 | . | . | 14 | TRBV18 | CASSPGFKGYEQYF | TGTGCCAGCTCACCAGGTTTTAAGGGGTACGAGCAGTACTTC
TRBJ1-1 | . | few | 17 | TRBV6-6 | CASSRDGPYLKNTEAFF | TGTGCCAGCAGTCGGGACGGACCTTACCTCAAGAACACTGAAGCTTTCTTT
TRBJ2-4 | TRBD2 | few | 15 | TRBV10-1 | CASSESPGGKNIQYF | TGCGCCAGCAGTGAGTCGCCGGGAGGCAAAAACATTCAGTACTTC
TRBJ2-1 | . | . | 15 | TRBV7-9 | CASSLLAIGYNEQFF | TGTGCCAGCAGCTTATTGGCTATAGGTTACAATGAGCAGTTCTTC
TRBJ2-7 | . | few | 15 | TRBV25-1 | CASSGRQSNSYEQYF | TGTGCCAGCAGTGGGAGACAGTCCAACTCCTACGAGCAGTACTTC
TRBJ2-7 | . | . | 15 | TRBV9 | CASSVEGLATYEQYF | TGTGCCAGCAGCGTAGAGGGTCTAGCGACCTACGAGCAGTACTTC
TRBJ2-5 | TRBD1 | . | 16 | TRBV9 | CASSVGTGEGLETQYF | TGTGCCAGCAGCGTCGGGACAGGGGAGGGATTAGAGACCCAGTACTTC
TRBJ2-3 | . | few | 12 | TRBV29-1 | CSVEANSDTQYF | TGCAGCGTTGAGGCTAATTCAGATACGCAGTATTTT
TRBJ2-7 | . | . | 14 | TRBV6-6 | CASSDSGSDDEQYF | TGTGCCAGCAGTGACTCGGGGTCAGACGACGAGCAGTACTTC
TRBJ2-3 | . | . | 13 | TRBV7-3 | CASSYRPLDTQYF | TGTGCCAGCAGCTACCGTCCGTTGGATACGCAGTATTTT
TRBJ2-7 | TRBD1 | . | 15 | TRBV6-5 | CASSKPGQSRYEQYF | TGTGCCAGCAGTAAGCCGGGACAGAGTCGGTACGAGCAGTACTTC
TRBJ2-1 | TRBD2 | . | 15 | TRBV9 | CASSVVASGSFEQFF | TGTGCCAGCAGCGTAGTGGCTAGCGGGAGTTTTGAGCAGTTCTTC
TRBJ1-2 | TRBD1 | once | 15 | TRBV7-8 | CASSLERTGRYGYTF | TGTGCCAGCAGCTTAGAACGGACAGGGCGCTATGGCTACACCTTC
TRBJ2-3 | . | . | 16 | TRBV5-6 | CASSSGPLVERDTQYF | TGTGCCAGCAGCTCTGGGCCCCTCGTGGAAAGGGATACGCAGTATTTT
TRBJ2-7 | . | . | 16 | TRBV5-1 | CASSFPTVGDPYEQYF | TGCGCCAGCAGCTTCCCGACAGTAGGGGACCCCTACGAGCAGTACTTC
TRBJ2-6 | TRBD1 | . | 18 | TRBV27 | CASSYGDRGWSRANVLTF | TGTGCCAGCAGCTACGGGGACAGGGGGTGGTCTCGCGCCAACGTCCTGACTTTC
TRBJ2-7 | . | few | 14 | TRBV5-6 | CASSPATSSYEQYF | TGTGCCAGCAGCCCAGCGACAAGCTCCTACGAGCAGTACTTC
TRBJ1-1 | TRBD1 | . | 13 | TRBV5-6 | CASFRDSNTEAFF | TGTGCCAGCTTCCGGGACAGCAACACTGAAGCTTTCTTT
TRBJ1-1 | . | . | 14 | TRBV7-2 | CASSLSLRNTEAFF | TGTGCCAGCAGCTTATCATTGAGGAACACTGAAGCTTTCTTT
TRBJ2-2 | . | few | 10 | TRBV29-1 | CVGLSGELFF | TGCGTGGGCCTTTCCGGGGAGCTGTTTTTT
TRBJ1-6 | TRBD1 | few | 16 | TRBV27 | CASRTTGSFRNSPLHF | TGTGCCAGCAGGACGACAGGGTCTTTTCGTAATTCACCCCTCCACTTT
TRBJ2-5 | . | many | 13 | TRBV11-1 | CASTPEGEETQYF | TGTGCCAGCACCCCGGAGGGCGAGGAGACCCAGTACTTC
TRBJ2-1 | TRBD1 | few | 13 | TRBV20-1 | CSAYRQGYNEQFF | TGCAGTGCCTACCGACAGGGCTACAATGAGCAGTTCTTC
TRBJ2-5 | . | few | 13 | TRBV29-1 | CSVELGGGETQYF | TGCAGCGTTGAGTTGGGGGGAGGAGAGACCCAGTACTTC
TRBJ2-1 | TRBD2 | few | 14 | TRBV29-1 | CSAYSGRAGDEQFF | TGCAGCGCCTATAGCGGGAGGGCCGGAGATGAGCAGTTCTTC
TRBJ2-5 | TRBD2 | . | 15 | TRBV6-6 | CASSTPSGSGDELFF | TGTGCCAGCAGTACCCCTAGCGGAAGTGGCGATGAGCTGTTCTTC
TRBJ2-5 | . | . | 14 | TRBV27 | CTSHSGGQQETQYF | TGTACCAGCCATAGTGGGGGACAACAAGAGACCCAGTACTTC
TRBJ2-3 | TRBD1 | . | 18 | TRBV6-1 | CASTQYRGGRGRPDTQYF | TGTGCCAGCACCCAATATCGAGGTGGCAGGGGGCGTCCAGATACGCAGTATTTT
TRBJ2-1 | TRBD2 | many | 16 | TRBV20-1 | CSARDAGGSSYNEQFF | TGCAGTGCTAGAGACGCGGGGGGGAGCTCCTACAATGAGCAGTTCTTC
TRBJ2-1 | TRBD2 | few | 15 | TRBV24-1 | CATSDLTSGTNEQFF | TGTGCCACCAGTGATTTGACTAGCGGGACAAATGAGCAGTTCTTC
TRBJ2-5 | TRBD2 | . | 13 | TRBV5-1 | CASSLYGRETQYF | TGCGCCAGCAGCCTTTACGGGAGGGAGACCCAGTACTTC
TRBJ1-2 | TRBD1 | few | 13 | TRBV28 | CASRGQGAGGYTF | TGTGCCAGCAGGGGACAGGGGGCGGGTGGCTACACCTTC
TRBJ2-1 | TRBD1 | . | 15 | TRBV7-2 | CASSFRGQGLNEQFF | TGTGCCAGCAGCTTCCGGGGACAGGGGCTCAATGAGCAGTTCTTC
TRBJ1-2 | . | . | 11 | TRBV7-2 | CAGTQGKGYTF | TGTGCCGGGACACAAGGGAAAGGCTACACCTTC
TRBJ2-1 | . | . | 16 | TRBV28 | CASSQRRLESHNEQFF | TGTGCCAGCAGCCAGCGCCGCCTAGAATCCCATAATGAGCAGTTCTTC
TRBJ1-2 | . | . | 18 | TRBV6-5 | CASSYSARLMGVGYGYTF | TGTGCCAGCAGTTACTCGGCTCGGTTGATGGGGGTGGGCTATGGCTACACCTTC
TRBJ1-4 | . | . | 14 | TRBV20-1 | CSARDFRTDEKLFF | TGCAGTGCTAGAGATTTTAGGACGGATGAAAAACTGTTTTTT
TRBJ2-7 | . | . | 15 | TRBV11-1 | CASSLGSGLNYEQYF | TGTGCCAGCAGCTTGGGTAGCGGATTGAACTACGAGCAGTACTTC
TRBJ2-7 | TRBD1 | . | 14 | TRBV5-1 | CASSPGTGIGEQYF | TGCGCCAGCAGCCCAGGGACAGGTATTGGCGAGCAGTACTTC
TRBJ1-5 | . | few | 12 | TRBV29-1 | CRAGTPYQPQHF | TGCAGGGCCGGGACGCCTTATCAGCCCCAGCATTTT
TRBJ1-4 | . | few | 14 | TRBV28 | CASSLASTNEKLFF | TGTGCCAGCAGTTTAGCGTCAACTAATGAAAAACTGTTTTTT
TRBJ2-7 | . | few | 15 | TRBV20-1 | CSANIRRRNAYEQYF | TGCAGTGCTAATATCAGGCGTAGAAACGCCTACGAGCAGTACTTC
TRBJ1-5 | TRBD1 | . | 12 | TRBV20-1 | CSVRQGAEPQHF | TGCAGTGTACGACAGGGGGCAGAGCCCCAGCATTTT
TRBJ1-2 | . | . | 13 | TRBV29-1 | CSVVQGANYGHTF | TGCAGCGTTGTACAGGGAGCTAACTATGGCCACACCTTC
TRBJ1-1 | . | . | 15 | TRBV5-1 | CASSLETAPSAEAFF | TGCGCCAGCAGCCTCGAGACAGCGCCCAGCGCTGAAGCTTTCTTT
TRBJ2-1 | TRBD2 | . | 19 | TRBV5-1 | CASSLARGERGGTYNEQFF | TGCGCCAGCAGCTTGGCCCGCGGTGAGCGGGGGGGTACCTACAATGAGCAGTTCTTC
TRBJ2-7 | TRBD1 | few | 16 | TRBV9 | CASSPDAGQGRYEQYF | TGTGCCAGCAGCCCCGATGCTGGACAGGGCCGTTACGAGCAGTACTTC
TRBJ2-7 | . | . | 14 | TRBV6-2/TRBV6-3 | CASSFAGNAYEQYF | TGTGCCAGCAGTTTCGCCGGGAACGCCTACGAGCAGTACTTC